Each of the 17 T cell receptor beta chains below was sequenced from the same sample in a study of PD-1 blockade in classical Hodgkin lymphoma. TCRdb's copy holds only in-frame clones and misses some; the assay was immunoSEQ multiplex PCR. The sample consists of roughly 32,000 clones, roughly 82% of them appearing once. All patients relapsed after autologous stem cell transplantation, and brentuximab vedotin exposure varied. Sample: peripheral blood mononuclear cells (PBMCs), taken at baseline. These receptors all come from a human donor with classical Hodgkin lymphoma.

The chain couples TRBV19 to TRBJ2-5, with D tentatively TRBD1 (5 bases). CDR1 and CDR2 from the germline V gene are LNHDA and SQIVND (reference sequence). The CDR3 runs 12 residues. V gave up 5 bases and J gave up 5 bases, with 9 bases separating them. In DNA form, the CDR3 reads TGTGCCAGTAGTGGGAACAGGGAGACCCAGTACTTC. It codes for CASSGNRETQYF.

This clone has just one count. The chain recombines TRBV13 with TRBJ2-2; 9 bases line up with TRBD2. V was pared by 7 bases and J by 5 bases, with 11 bases of the junction left unmatched. CDR1 and CDR2 from the germline V gene are PRHDT and FYEKMQ (reference sequence). The CDR3 contains 16 residues. The CDR3 bases are TGTGCCAGCACCTCCTGGACTAGCGCTCGAACCGGGGAGCTGTTTTTT. It encodes CASTSWTSARTGELFF. Full variable domain (missing parts from reference TRBV13 and TRBJ2-2): AAGVIQSPRHLIKEKRETATLKCYPIPRHDTVYWYQQGPGQDPQFLISFYEKMQSDKGSIPDRFSAQQFSDYHSELNMSSLELGDSALYFCASTSWTSARTGELFFGEGSRLTVL.

J is TRBJ1-4 and V is TRBV30; 7 nucleotides align to TRBD1. This CDR3 is 15 amino acids long. Germline-derived CDR1 and CDR2 are GTSNPN and SVGIG (reference sequence). Trimming removed 0 bases from V and 8 bases from J; junction bases left unmatched: 9. The CDR3 coding sequence is TGTGCCTGGAGTGTGACCGGGACAGCACGCGAAAAACTGTTTTTT. As protein: CAWSVTGTAREKLFF.

This rearrangement joins TRBV19 to TRBJ2-5; TRBD1 matches 9 bases. There are 15 residues in the CDR3. Per the germline V gene, CDR1 is LNHDA and CDR2 is SQIVND (reference sequence). J lost 2 bases, V lost 5 bases, and 6 bases had no gene match. The CDR3 reads CASSDPTGGQETQYF. For the CDR3, the DNA is TGTGCCAGTAGTGACCCGACAGGGGGGCAAGAGACCCAGTACTTC.

The chain uses TRBV4-2 and TRBJ1-2; possible D gene TRBD1, 6 bases. The CDR3 runs to 16 residues. Germline V gives CDR1 LGHNA, CDR2 YNFKEQ. Trimming took off 4 bases at V and 0 bases at J, with 15 bases between the two ends. The CDR3 region has the DNA TGTGCCAGCAGCCCCGAGGGGGGAGAAGCTAACTATGGCTACACCTTC. As protein: CASSPEGGEANYGYTF.

This chain links TRBV19 with TRBJ1-2, with D perhaps matching TRBD1 (5 bases). The V gene's germline CDR1 is LNHDA and CDR2 SQIVND (reference sequence). The CDR3 consists of 13 residues. The V end lost 6 bases, the J end lost 5 bases, and 13 bases lay between the germline ends. The CDR3 DNA reads as TGTGCCAGTAGCCCGGACGACAGATATGGCTACACCTTC. Amino acids: CASSPDDRYGYTF.

V is TRBV5-6 and J is TRBJ2-1; 9 nucleotides match TRBD2. Trimming removed 5 bases from V and 7 bases from J; junction bases left unmatched: 10. The CDR3 extends over 15 amino acids. The V gene's germline CDR1 is SGHDT and CDR2 YYEEEE. The CDR3 region has the DNA TGTGCCAGCAGTATTGGTCCTAGCGGGGAGAATGAGCAGTTCTTC. Its protein is CASSIGPSGENEQFF.

V and J are TRBV10-3 and TRBJ2-3; the match to TRBD2 covers 7 bases. Losses at the gene ends were 4 bases for V and 1 base for J; bases not matched to a gene: 2. Germline lookup yields CDR1 ENHRY and CDR2 SYGVKD. This CDR3 comprises 14 residues. Here the CDR3 reads CAISVGGGTDTQYF. The CDR3, as DNA: TGTGCCATCAGTGTGGGGGGGGGCACAGATACGCAGTATTTT.

V usage is TRBV4-1 and J usage is TRBJ1-1; 7 nucleotides match TRBD1. The CDR3 has 17 amino acids. The V segment lost 5 bases and the J segment 0 bases; nucleotides outside the gene matches: 12. Germline V lookup: CDR1 MGHRA, CDR2 YSYEKL. CDR3 in DNA: TGCGCCAGCAGCAAAGGGGTACAGGGGACCTTGAACACTGAAGCTTTCTTT. Translating gives CASSKGVQGTLNTEAFF.

Details on this clone: A read error may account for a junction end that differs from germline. The rearrangement uses TRBV6-1 and TRBJ2-5; 8 bases are a match to TRBD2. The CDR3 is 15 residues long. The germline V gene has CDR1 MNHNS and CDR2 SASEGT. The CDR3 DNA sequence: TGTGCCACAACAAAGGGGCTAGCGGGTGCTCCCTGGGGAGACTTC. It encodes CATTKGLAGAPWGDF.

Of note for this clone: One junction end does not reproduce the germline sequence, and a read error may be involved. This chain connects TRBV7-8 to TRBJ2-3; TRBD2 agrees at 8 bases. The CDR3 is 17 amino acids. The germline gives CDR1 SGHVS, CDR2 FQNEAQ. The CDR3 spells CASRLGYAGGATDTQYF. The CDR3 bases are TGTGCCAGCAGGTTAGGGTACGCCGGGGGGGCAACAGATACGCAGTATTTT.

Regarding this clone: This same CDR3 is encoded by further DNA sequences in the sample. V gene TRBV5-1 combines with J gene TRBJ1-1; TRBD1 might be the D (6 bases). Germline V lookup: CDR1 SGHRS, CDR2 YFSETQ. Trimming left V 3 bases short and J 2 bases short, with 8 bases between. This CDR3 contains 13 residues. CDR3 coding DNA: TGCGCCAGCAGCTCACAGGGAAACACTGAAGCTTTCTTT. Translating gives CASSSQGNTEAFF.

This clone was seen only a few times. The chain couples TRBV4-1 to TRBJ1-2; no reliable D call. The CDR3 covers 12 residues. V was clipped by 0 bases and J by 9 bases, with 8 bases between them. Germline CDR1 is MGHRA and CDR2 is YSYEKL. CDR3 nucleotide sequence: TGCGCCAGCAGCCAAGATGTCGGTCGCTACACCTTC. This codes for CASSQDVGRYTF.

The rearrangement joins TRBV19 to TRBJ2-2; 8 nucleotides align to TRBD2. This CDR3 comprises 15 residues. In germline, CDR1 is LNHDA, CDR2 SQIVND (reference sequence). V was pared by 3 bases and J by 4 bases, with 4 bases of the junction left unmatched. The CDR3 DNA follows: TGTGCCAGTAGTATCGGGGGGGCCCTCACCGGGGAGCTGTTTTTT. It translates to CASSIGGALTGELFF.

This sequence joins TRBV28 and TRBJ1-6; TRBD1 matches at 8 bases. V lost 6 bases, J lost 15 bases, and 19 bases stayed unmatched. The length of the CDR3 is 16 residues. In germline, CDR1 is MDHEN, CDR2 SYDVKM. The CDR3 region is CASSSPGTGGALLLHF. Written as DNA, the CDR3 is TGTGCCAGCAGCTCCCCCGGAACAGGGGGGGCCCTTCTCCTCCACTTT.

The chain links TRBV6-5 to TRBJ2-5; TRBD2 agrees at 7 bases. This CDR3 is 14 amino acids long. Germline V gene lookup returns CDR1 MNHEY and CDR2 SVGAGI. The ends lost 5 bases at V and 5 bases at J; junction bases unmatched: 8. CDR3 DNA sequence: TGTGCCAGCAGTCTTCTAGCGGAGGGGGAGACCCAGTACTTC. This gives the protein CASSLLAEGETQYF.

The chain links TRBV6-6 to TRBJ2-3; TRBD1 or TRBD2 may be the D gene (5 bases each). Trimming removed 5 bases from V and 2 bases from J, with 11 bases in between. The germline CDR1 and CDR2 sequences are MNHNY and SVGAGI (reference sequence). This CDR3 spans 14 amino acids. The CDR3 is CASSRDPSTDTQYF. The CDR3 nucleotides are TGTGCCAGCAGTCGGGACCCCTCCACAGATACGCAGTATTTT.